This TCR beta chain comes out of a study of blood T cell repertoires in COVID-19. Study-level information: From T cells, B-cell-depleted T cells, or PBMCs came the material, which was cDNA or gDNA.

CDR1 is SQVTM and CDR2 is ANQGSEA in the germline V gene. This CDR3 contains 12 residues. The trim removed 4 bases at V and 4 bases at J, leaving 1 base unmatched. The data were produced by immunoSEQ multiplex PCR, yet TCRdb's version contains in-frame clones alone and is incomplete. The sample has hundreds of thousands of clones, under 90% seen once. Sequencing was performed on peripheral blood. The receptor was derived from a man aged 45-65 years with COVID-19, enrolled during active disease. This chain connects TRBV29-1 to TRBJ1-5; 7 positions match TRBD1. CDR3 sequence reads: CSVVTGNQPQHF. In DNA form, the CDR3 reads TGCAGCGTTGTGACAGGGAATCAGCCCCAGCATTTT.